A single T cell receptor beta chain is shown here with its context. Its matching antigen is unknown. Authors of the study amplified TCR beta CDR3 regions from RNA transcripts. First-round RT-PCR with HTBI primers amplified the TCR CDR3 region. One entry per CDR3 protein results from TCRdb running MiXCR on the multiplex PCR reads. The sample holds more than 350,000 distinct CDR3 sequences, about 15% seen once. The sample originates from a study of T cells in Graves' hyperthyroidism and ophthalmopathy. Study-level results: Ophthalmopathy and stable hyperthyroidism were separated by a 13 V-J model. The model made its ophthalmopathy prediction, and onset followed a median roughly six months later.

The CDR3 runs to 24 residues. CDR1 is WSHSY, CDR2 SAAADI, per germline. Trimming at V came to 2 bases and at J to 1 base, leaving 29 bases not matched to a gene. Subjects aged 18 to 65 presented with newly diagnosed hyperthyroidism of less than 2 months' duration. The diagnoses drew upon clinical symptoms, serum thyroxine and TRAb, thyroid ultrasound and orbital computed tomography. Source material: blood. The chain joins TRBV10-2 to TRBJ1-1, with TRBD1 matching 9 bases. The sequence came from a woman aged 25 to 39 with Graves' hyperthyroidism. CDR3 sequence reads: CASSETLPTRQGGRPFLWNTEAFF. The DNA of the CDR3 is TGCGCCAGCAGTGAGACACTACCAACCCGACAGGGGGGACGACCCTTTCTTTGGAACACTGAAGCTTTCTTT.